This T cell receptor (beta chain) was sequenced during a study of beta chain features in type 1 diabetes. Overall study context: Sorted cells from all samples, numbering almost 110 million, were examined.

After removal of 4 bases from V and 4 bases from J, the junction contained 6 bases not matched to a gene. This CDR3 has 16 residues. CDR1 is SGHNT and CDR2 is YYREEE in the germline V gene (reference sequence). Every bit of the isolated RNA underwent reverse transcription, so sequencing read expressed TCRB transcripts. Here immunoSEQ multiplex PCR was the method, and the copy in TCRdb shows in-frame clones only, minus some. The sample holds 65,000 to 85,000 clones, about 50% seen once. Markers CD45RO/CCR7/CD25/CD127/CD95/CD27 served to sort CD4+ naive, central memory, regulatory and stem cell-like memory cells. In its sample, this clone was seen a few times. Its specificity is unknown. Whole-study findings and limits: Patients' naive, central memory and Treg TCRB repertoires seemed closer to one another than those of healthy donors. Patients and controls would share equally any PCR tilt toward shorter templates. Moderate yet significant TCRB CDR3 shortening was seen in Type 1 diabetes patients in all four CD4+ subsets.

Sequencing used central memory CD4+ T cells from blood. This TCR was sampled from a man in his thirties or forties with type 1 diabetes. V gene TRBV5-4 combines with J gene TRBJ1-6, with 9 bases aligning to TRBD1. CDR3 in amino acids: CASSHAGQGYNSPLHF. CDR3 DNA sequence: TGTGCCAGCAGCCATGCGGGACAGGGTTATAATTCACCCCTCCACTTT. Using reference TRBV5-4 and TRBJ1-6 for the parts outside the CDR3, the full variable domain is ETGVTQSPTHLIKTRGQQVTLRCSSQSGHNTVSWYQQALGQGPQFIFQYYREEENGRGNFPPRFSGLQFPNYSSELNVNALELDDSALYLCASSHAGQGYNSPLHFGNGTRLTVT.